Listed here are 5 T cell receptor beta chains from one sample, sequenced in a study of tumour-infiltrating T cells in Burkitt lymphoma. TCRdb's table, derived via immunoSEQ multiplex PCR, lists solely in-frame clones and lacks some. The table has thousands of clones, around 84% seen once. The specimen sequenced was tumor tissue. The receptors come from a human donor with diffuse large B-cell lymphoma. Some clones in this sample may be carry-over from other donors' samples.

V gene TRBV5-1 combines with J gene TRBJ2-5, with no clear D. This CDR3 has 15 amino acids. Germline loops: CDR1 SGHRS, CDR2 YFSETQ. With 1 base removed from V and 5 bases from J, the gap between germline ends came to 15 bases. CDR3 in amino acids: CASSLKGPPGETQYF. In nucleotides, the CDR3 is TGCGCCAGCAGCTTGAAGGGCCCGCCCGGGGAGACCCAGTACTTC.

The chain uses TRBV5-8 and TRBJ2-1; no firm D call. This CDR3 region has 14 residues. Germline CDR1 SGHTS, CDR2 YDEGEE. Trimming removed 4 bases at V and 6 bases at J, with 14 bases between. CDR3 nucleotide sequence: TGTGCCAGCAGCCGGAGTCTAGTACGCAATGAGCAGTTCTTC. Protein: CASSRSLVRNEQFF.

V gene TRBV5-1 combines with J gene TRBJ1-2; D gene uncertain. Trimming shortened V by 0 bases and J by 8 bases, and 14 bases separated the two germline ends. The CDR3 contains 14 residues. Germline lookup yields CDR1 SGHRS and CDR2 YFSETQ. The CDR3 is CASSLVAPGWGYTF. The CDR3 region has the DNA TGCGCCAGCAGCTTGGTGGCCCCAGGCTGGGGCTACACCTTC.

The J gene is TRBJ2-7, the V gene TRBV18, with TRBD1 matching 11 bases. The CDR3 is 13 amino acids. V dropped 3 bases and J dropped 6; count of bases not matched to a gene: 1. In germline, CDR1 is KGHSH, CDR2 LQKENI. The CDR3 DNA is TGTGCCAGCTCACCGGGACAGGGGGGCGAGCAGTACTTC. Translating it yields CASSPGQGGEQYF.

This sequence joins TRBV4-1 and TRBJ1-5, with D unresolved. Germline CDR1 reads MGHRA; CDR2 reads YSYEKL. Trimming stripped 0 bases from V and 6 bases from J, with 18 bases between. This CDR3 is built from 17 residues. CDR3 amino acids: CASSQEYLGIDGQPQHF. Written as DNA, the CDR3 is TGCGCCAGCAGCCAAGAGTATCTGGGTATAGACGGTCAGCCCCAGCATTTT.